The subject of this entry is one T cell receptor beta chain. Per the authors' pipeline: Estimates of nucleated cell counts were drawn from the amplification of reference gene primers. Here immunoSEQ multiplex PCR was the method, and the copy in TCRdb shows in-frame clones only, minus some. The V and J calls and clone size were taken over from that table, and D and trimming were inferred from the DNA. The sample consists of under 80,000 clones, 70% to 85% of them appearing once. The germline V gene encodes CDR1 LNHDA and CDR2 SQIVND (reference sequence). CDR3 length equals 19 residues. The J segment lost 3 bases and the V segment lost 5 bases, leaving 17 bases of the junction unmatched. The sample originates from a study of blood T cell repertoires in COVID-19. Background on the study: PBMCs, B-cell-depleted T cells, or T cells were the source of the cDNA or gDNA that made up the material.

Sequenced material: peripheral blood. The V gene is TRBV19, the J gene TRBJ2-5; 11 bases agree with TRBD2. The clonotype originates from a human donor in a cohort sampled during active COVID-19. CDR3 sequence (DNA): TGTGCCAGTAGTCTAACTAGCGGGAGTGGGGCCCTAAGAAAAGAGACCCAGTACTTC. This gives the protein CASSLTSGSGALRKETQYF.